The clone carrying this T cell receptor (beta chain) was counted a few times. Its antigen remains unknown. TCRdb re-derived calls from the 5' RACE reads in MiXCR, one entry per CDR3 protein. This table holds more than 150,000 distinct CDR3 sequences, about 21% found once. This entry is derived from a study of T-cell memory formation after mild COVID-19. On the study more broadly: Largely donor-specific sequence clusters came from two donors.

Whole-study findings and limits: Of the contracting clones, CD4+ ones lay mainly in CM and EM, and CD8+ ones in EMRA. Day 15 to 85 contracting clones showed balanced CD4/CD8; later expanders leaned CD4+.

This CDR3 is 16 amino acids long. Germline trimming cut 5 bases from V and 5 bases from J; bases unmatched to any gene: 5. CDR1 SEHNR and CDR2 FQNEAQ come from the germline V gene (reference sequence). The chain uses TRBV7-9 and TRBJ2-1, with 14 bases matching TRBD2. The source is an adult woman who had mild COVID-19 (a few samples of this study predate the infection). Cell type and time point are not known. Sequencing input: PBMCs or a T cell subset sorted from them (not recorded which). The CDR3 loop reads CASSPVTSGRDNEQFF. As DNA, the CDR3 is TGTGCCAGCAGCCCTGTGACTAGCGGGAGGGACAATGAGCAGTTCTTC.